This T cell receptor beta chain was recovered during a study of blood T cell repertoires in COVID-19. Study-level information: Italy, Spain and the United States were the sources of the convalescent and acute COVID-19 samples.

Authors' data handling: Amplification of reference gene primers provided the estimated nucleated cell counts. The data were produced by immunoSEQ multiplex PCR, yet TCRdb's version contains in-frame clones alone and is incomplete. V and J calls and clone size follow that table, whereas D and trimming were derived from the DNA. This sample has 200,000 to 250,000 clones; around 84% occur once, and the top ten carry just under 20%. Sequenced input: peripheral blood. This receptor was taken from a man younger than 40 with active or convalescent COVID-19.

The CDR3 DNA is TGTGCCAGCAGCGTAGAATATTGGGGTGACAAAGGACGGCGGGACACCATATATTTT. This translates into CASSVEYWGDKGRRDTIYF. The chain couples TRBV9 to TRBJ1-3; D not certain. Deletions cut 0 bases from V and 8 bases from J, with 27 bases between. The CDR3 consists of 19 residues. Per germline, CDR1 SGDLS and CDR2 YYNGEE.